The T cell receptor beta chain under discussion was sequenced for a study of blood T cell repertoires in COVID-19. The CDR3 is 16 residues long. The V gene lost 1 base and the J gene lost 6 bases, with 15 bases spanning the gap. The germline gives CDR1 KGHSH, CDR2 LQKENI. Cohorts were determined from participant-reported clinical history. This table comes from immunoSEQ multiplex PCR, and its TCRdb copy is limited to in-frame clones, with some not included. The sample consists of roughly 370,000 clones, approximately 90% of them appearing once. This chain uses TRBV18 with TRBJ2-2; D uncertain. The sequence was collected from a woman between 45 and 65 years old who had recovered from COVID-19. Sequencing was done on a sample of PBMCs or T cells enriched from blood (not recorded which). CDR3 in DNA: TGTGCCAGCTCACCACGTGGAGAGGTATGGTCCGGGGAGCTGTTTTTT. It yields the protein CASSPRGEVWSGELFF.